This T cell receptor beta chain comes out of a study of regulatory T cells in long-lasting Graves disease. General study results and limits: There was favoring of TRBV28, TRBJ1-2 and TRBJ2-5 in persistent disease.

Time point defined: newly diagnosed GD, antithyroid drugs for less than 3 months. RNA extracted from PBMCs served as the sequencing template. Libraries of TCR beta came from iRepertoire HTBI primers plus Arm-PCR of CDR3 regions. MiXCR was run by TCRdb on the multiplex PCR reads, yielding one entry per CDR3 protein. The data show under 400,000 distinct CDR3 sequences, with 16% seen just once and less than 35% held by the top ten. Germline values: CDR1 KGHSH, CDR2 LQKENI. This CDR3 is built from 14 residues. A note on this clonotype: Its antigen is not known.

These data also featured in a second study, about T cells in Graves' hyperthyroidism and ophthalmopathy.

This sample comprised peripheral blood mononuclear cells (PBMCs), obtained at new diagnosis, from a patient treated with antithyroid drugs. V and J are TRBV18 and TRBJ2-1; D gene ambiguous. The tail of the sequence fits TRBJ2-5 better, so the J call may be wrong. The origin of this receptor is a man aged 35 to 55 with Graves disease. The CDR3 region is CASSATGLQETQYF. CDR3 nucleotides: TGTGCCAGCTCGGCAACTGGATTACAAGAGACCCAGTACTTC.